The rows below give T cell receptor beta chains drawn from one sample of a study of CD8+ T cells in alopecia areata. Assay: immunoSEQ multiplex PCR; the TCRdb copy retains only in-frame clones and omits some. The table shows tens of thousands of clones, with more than 60% occurring only once. Sequencing input: NKG2D-low CD8+ T cells sorted from blood. Receptors originate from a human donor with alopecia areata. Both conserved end residues are part of each CDR3. The D gene is left open where the match is weak. The listing skips clone size in some rows; elsewhere it reads once, few, many or a size class.

D gene | J gene | clone size | V gene | CDR3 DNA | CDR3 protein
. | TRBJ2-7 | . | TRBV29-1 | TGCAGCGTGGAGAAGGTTGCTAGCGCCAACTACGAGCAGTACTTC | CSVEKVASANYEQYF
. | TRBJ2-1 | . | TRBV27 | TGTGCCAGCAGTTTAGGCCCCACAGGTGAGCAGTTCTTC | CASSLGPTGEQFF
. | TRBJ2-7 | . | TRBV5-8 | TGTGCCAGCACCCTGCTGGGGGACTACGAGCAGTACTTC | CASTLLGDYEQYF
TRBD1 | TRBJ1-2 | . | TRBV28 | TGTGCCAGCTCCCCGGGGAGGGACAGGGATCCTGGCTACACCTTC | CASSPGRDRDPGYTF
TRBD2 | TRBJ2-1 | . | TRBV6-5 | TGTGCCAGCACCCTCCTAGCGGGAGGGCCCCATGAGCAGTTCTTC | CASTLLAGGPHEQFF
TRBD1 | TRBJ2-6 | . | TRBV19 | TGTGCCAGTAGTATCCCGACAGGGTACTCTGGGGCCAACGTCCTGACTTTC | CASSIPTGYSGANVLTF
. | TRBJ1-2 | few | TRBV9 | TGTGCCAGCAGCGGGAACAGGGATGGCTACACCTTC | CASSGNRDGYTF
. | TRBJ2-7 | . | TRBV29-1 | TGCAGCGTTGAATTAGGGACCGGGGCCTACGAGCAGTACTTC | CSVELGTGAYEQYF
TRBD2 | TRBJ2-1 | . | TRBV29-1 | TGCGGTCTACTAGCGGGACTTCACAATGAGCAGTTCTTC | CGLLAGLHNEQFF
TRBD2 | TRBJ2-3 | . | TRBV4-2 | TGTGCCAGCAGCCAAGACCTAGCGGGAGGGCCAAGCACAGATACGCAGTATTTT | CASSQDLAGGPSTDTQYF
TRBD2 | TRBJ2-3 | . | TRBV5-1 | TGCGCCAGCAGACTCACTAGCGGGAGCACAGATACGCAGTATTTT | CASRLTSGSTDTQYF
TRBD2 | TRBJ2-7 | . | TRBV27 | TGTGCCAGCAGACCGGGACTAGCTCGCGAGCAGTACTTC | CASRPGLAREQYF
TRBD1 | TRBJ2-3 | . | TRBV29-1 | TGCAGCGTTGAAGAGGGACAGGGGCATTGGCGAGCAGATACGCAGTATTTT | CSVEEGQGHWRADTQYF
. | TRBJ2-3 | . | TRBV29-1 | TGCAGCGTTGTCGATCCCGCAGATACGCAGTATTTT | CSVVDPADTQYF
. | TRBJ1-4 | . | TRBV14 | TGTGCCAGCAGCCAAACTCATCCCTTGGGACGTATTTTT | CASSQTHPLGRIF
. | TRBJ2-5 | . | TRBV7-8 | TGTGCCAGCAGCTTATTTGGTGACAAAGAGACCCAGTACTTC | CASSLFGDKETQYF
. | TRBJ1-2 | . | TRBV7-9 | TGTGCCAGCAGACTATTCAGGGAGGGCTATGGCTACACCTTC | CASRLFREGYGYTF
. | TRBJ2-7 | . | TRBV27 | TGTGCCAGCAGAGTACAGGGTTCCTACGAGCAGTACTTC | CASRVQGSYEQYF
TRBD1 | TRBJ2-7 | few | TRBV14 | TGTGCCAGCTGTGACAGGGGCCACTCCTACGAGCAGTACTTC | CASCDRGHSYEQYF
TRBD1 | TRBJ1-5 | few | TRBV14 | TGTGCCAGCAGCCCAGGGGGGGTAAGTCAGCCCCAGCATTTT | CASSPGGVSQPQHF
. | TRBJ2-1 | . | TRBV28 | TGTGCCAGCAGTGACGGGGGACATCCTTCCAATGAGCAGTTCTTC | CASSDGGHPSNEQFF
. | TRBJ2-1 | . | TRBV27 | TGTGCAAATGAGGGCGTAGCGGACTACAATGAGCAGTTCTTC | CANEGVADYNEQFF
TRBD2 | TRBJ2-1 | . | TRBV5-1 | TGCGCCAGCAGCTCTGCCGAATTCGAGCGGGGGGACAATGAGCAGTTCTTC | CASSSAEFERGDNEQFF
. | TRBJ1-2 | . | TRBV4-1 | TGCGCCAGCAGCCAAGACAGGAATTACGGCTACACCTTC | CASSQDRNYGYTF
. | TRBJ1-5 | few | TRBV7-9 | TGTGCCAGCAGCTATGACCAAGGCGGCAATCAGCCCCAGCATTTT | CASSYDQGGNQPQHF
. | TRBJ2-3 | . | TRBV29-1 | TGCAGGGCTCAAGGCGCCAGGGGAGATACGCAGTATTTT | CRAQGARGDTQYF
. | TRBJ2-3 | . | TRBV2 | TGTGCCAGCAGTACGGATACGCAGTATTTT | CASSTDTQYF